This T cell receptor beta chain was sequenced for a study of cytomegalovirus exposure and HLA in healthy donors. PCR employed 60 Vbeta and 13 Jbeta primers. Sequenced by immunoSEQ multiplex PCR; TCRdb stores in-frame clones only, minus some. The data hold 95,000 to 150,000 clones, with around 66% observed a single time. The study, taken as a whole, reports: Across donors, most TCRs were seen rarely, yet some public ones were widespread.

Details on this clone: What it binds is unknown.

Sequenced input: PBMCs. The TCR originated in a man younger than 35 in good health and CMV-seronegative.

The CDR3 nucleotides read TGTGCCTGGAGTGAAGTCTACGAGCAGTACTTC. It translates to CAWSEVYEQYF. The chain recombines TRBV30 with TRBJ2-5; D ambiguous. The J call could be wrong; TRBJ2-7 is a better fit for the DNA end. The CDR3 length is 11 residues. Germline values: CDR1 GTSNPN, CDR2 SVGIG (reference sequence).